This T cell receptor (beta chain) was sequenced for a study of blood T cells in healthy people across ages (dated by TCRdb to about 2015). Study-level background: In model experiments, roughly one uniquely barcoded TCR beta cDNA molecule per two T cells was captured by template switching. The donors were split into four age groups: young (average roughly 15 years), middle-aged (about 40), aged (roughly 68) and long-lived (roughly 77). The study measured age-related changes in TCR beta repertoire diversity using deep sequencing normalized with unique cDNA molecular identifiers. For two donors (one aged 18 to 30 and one aged 80 or older), the study analyzed two additional independent replicas of 1 million unique cDNA reads from the same blood draw. Donors of different ages were randomly distributed across sequencing lanes to avoid experimental bias. Summary of the overall study and its limitations: The percentage of naive T cells measured by flow cytometry correlated strongly with observed TCR beta diversity. Estimates of total diversity based on one million sequenced T cells were regarded as lower bounds and as underestimates. Observed TCR beta diversity per million T cells fell roughly linearly with age, and a significant reduction was already apparent by age about 36. Since profiling was done on bulk unsorted PBMCs, naive and antigen-experienced compartments could not be conclusively compared. The CMV infection status of donors was not known, potentially confounding age-related changes in expanded clonotypes. The long-lived group showed more naive CD4+ T cells, fewer expanded clones and increased TCR diversity than the aged group, suggesting age selection.

Note on this clonotype: Its specific antigen is unknown. No clone much larger than this one lies a single base away; base qualities are absent.

The donors were 40 or so Caucasian individuals from Russia, aged about 6 to 100 years, who were systemically healthy. Ten milliliters of peripheral blood were collected from each donor into EDTA-treated Vacutainer tubes. Ficoll-Paque density-gradient centrifugation was used to isolate PBMCs, with at least 7 million per sample. Total RNA was extracted from PBMCs with Trizol reagent, with at least 5.5 micrograms obtained per sample. For every donor, an aliquot of PBMCs went through flow cytometry to measure the percentages of naive CD45RAhigh/CD27high T cells. The V end gives up 2 bases and the J end 10 bases, leaving 9 bases in the junction not matched to a gene. The CDR3 spans 16 residues, from the cysteine through the phenylalanine. Only the CDR3 portion is preserved as DNA: 48 bases, with reading frame beginning at the first base. CDR1 is given as SGHVS and CDR2 as FNYEAQ, both from the germline V gene.

Library method: 5' RACE. Data came from an Illumina HiSeq 2500. A second about 7 to 12 cycle PCR used a sample-barcoded 5' primer and a J-beta primer mix. A unique molecular identifier was introduced onto each TCR beta cDNA molecule by a template-switch 5' adaptor carrying 12 random nucleotides. At least 2.5 million CDR3-containing paired-end reads were obtained from each sample. All of the RNA was converted into first-strand cDNA using the Mint cDNA synthesis kit, with a TRBC-specific oligonucleotide serving as the primer. All cDNA was treated with uracil-DNA glycosylase and then went through a first 18-cycle PCR with the universal primers M1SS and BC2_uni_R. Concerning the study's data processing: For normalization, 1 million high-quality reads, each with a distinct molecular identifier, were randomly selected from each sample. Instead of being binned into consensus sequences, reads with shared molecular identifiers were discarded. MiTCR, run with a Q25 quality threshold and the strictest error-elimination algorithm, handled CDR3 identification, clonotype clustering and error correction. A nonparametric unseen species model using Euler transformation provided a lower-bound estimate of total TCR beta diversity. TCRdb reran the public reads through fastp at Q25 and MiXCR, keeping productive beta chains. Identical CDR3 proteins give one entry, which carries the most common genes and DNA. TCRdb assigned the V and J calls; the authors' analysis was not used. The sample records hundreds of thousands of distinct CDR3 sequences, roughly 44% of which are singletons. Around 18% of the sample lies in the top ten.

The chain was built from TRBV7-6 and TRBJ1-6, with 9 bases in between that match TRBD1. The specimen was blood. This clonotype originated in a man aged 55 to 70 in good health. The DNA sequence reads TGTGCCAGCAGCTTATCGGCCGGGACAGGGTTATCACCCCTCCACTTT. This codes for CASSLSAGTGLSPLHF.